The sequence of this T cell receptor (beta chain) was determined in a study of blood T cell repertoires in COVID-19. At the level of the study: The analysed material was cDNA or gDNA that came from T cells, B-cell-depleted T cells, or PBMCs.

Sequencing used immunoSEQ multiplex PCR; TCRdb keeps in-frame clones, though not all of them. The repertoire consists of tens of thousands of clones, with around 69% occurring once and the leading ten covering approximately 15%. Trimming shortened V by 4 bases and J by 7 bases, and 17 bases separated the two germline ends. CDR1 and CDR2 (germline): MGHRA, YSYEKL. The CDR3 has 14 amino acids. The rearrangement uses TRBV4-1 and TRBJ2-7; D might be TRBD2 (5 bases). The sequence was obtained from a man aged 70-80 years with active or convalescent COVID-19. Sample: peripheral blood. The CDR3 bases are TGCGCCAGCAGCCTAGACCGGGGTTTTGGGGAGCAGTACTTC. This sequence encodes CASSLDRGFGEQYF.